This TCR beta chain was captured by sequencing in a study of T cells in Graves' hyperthyroidism and ophthalmopathy. This clonotype was recorded at least ten times. Antigen unknown. The ends were cut back, 5 bases at V and 6 bases at J, with 23 bases in the middle. The CDR3 length is 15 residues. Germline CDR1 DFQATT, CDR2 SNEGSKA (reference sequence). Study-wide results and limits: A model of 13 V-J features distinguished ophthalmopathy from stable hyperthyroidism.

Uncontrolled infection, other autoimmune disease, pregnancy or lactation barred patients from enrollment. The TCR beta CDR3 regions underwent amplification using RNA transcripts as the source. TCR CDR3 underwent first-round RT-PCR with the HTBI primer set. TCRdb reanalysed the multiplex PCR reads using MiXCR and keeps one entry per CDR3 protein. The table records some 580,000 distinct CDR3 sequences, roughly a sixth of them present only once. The rearrangement uses TRBV20-1 and TRBJ2-7; D might be TRBD1 or TRBD2, each matching 5 bases. The clonotype comes from a woman in her thirties or forties with Graves' ophthalmopathy. Sequencing was carried out using blood. The CDR3 nucleotides read TGCAGTGCTTCTACCCCGGACGTGGGGGTTGCCGAGCAGTACTTC. Amino acid sequence: CSASTPDVGVAEQYF.